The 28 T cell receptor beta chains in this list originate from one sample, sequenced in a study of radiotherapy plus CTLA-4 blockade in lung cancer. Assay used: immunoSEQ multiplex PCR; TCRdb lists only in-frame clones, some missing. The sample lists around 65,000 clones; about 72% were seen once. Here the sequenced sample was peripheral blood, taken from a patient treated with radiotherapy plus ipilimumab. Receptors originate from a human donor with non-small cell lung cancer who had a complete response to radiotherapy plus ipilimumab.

The CDR3 DNA reads TGTGCCAGCAGTAAAGGGACAGTTGGCACTGAAGCTTTCTTT. Amino acid sequence: CASSKGTVGTEAFF. The chain couples TRBV27 to TRBJ1-1; 7 bases agree with TRBD1. V shed 5 bases, J shed 4 bases, and the junction held 7 bases outside the gene matches. This CDR3 contains 14 residues. The V gene's germline CDR1 is MNHEY and CDR2 SMNVEV (reference sequence).

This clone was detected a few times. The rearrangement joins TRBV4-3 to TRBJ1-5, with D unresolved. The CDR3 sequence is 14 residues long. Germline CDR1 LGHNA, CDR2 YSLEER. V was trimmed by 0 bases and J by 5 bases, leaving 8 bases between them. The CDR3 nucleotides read TGCGCCAGCAGCCAAGAAAGGGTCTATCAGCCCCAGCATTTT. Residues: CASSQERVYQPQHF.

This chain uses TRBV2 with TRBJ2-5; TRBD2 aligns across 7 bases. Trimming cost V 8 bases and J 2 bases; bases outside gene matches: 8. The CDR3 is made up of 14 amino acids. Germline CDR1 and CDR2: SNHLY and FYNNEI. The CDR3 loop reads CASGGRAAQETQYF. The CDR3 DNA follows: TGTGCCAGCGGGGGGAGGGCGGCGCAAGAGACCCAGTACTTC. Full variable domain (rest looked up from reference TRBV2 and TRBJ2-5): EPEVTQTPSHQVTQMGQEVILRCVPISNHLYFYWYRQILGQKVEFLVSFYNNEISEKSEIFDDQFSVERPDGSNFTLKIRSTKLEDSAMYFCASGGRAAQETQYFGPGTRLLVL.

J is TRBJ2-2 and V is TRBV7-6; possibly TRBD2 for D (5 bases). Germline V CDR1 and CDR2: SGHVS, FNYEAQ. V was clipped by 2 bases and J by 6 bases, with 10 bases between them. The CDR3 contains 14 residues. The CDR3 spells CASSLKAGPGELFF. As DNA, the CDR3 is TGTGCCAGCAGCTTAAAGGCGGGTCCCGGGGAGCTGTTTTTT.

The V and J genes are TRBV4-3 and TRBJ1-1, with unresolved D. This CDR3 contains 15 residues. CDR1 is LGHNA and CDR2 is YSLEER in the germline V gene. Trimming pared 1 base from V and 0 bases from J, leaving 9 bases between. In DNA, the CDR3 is TGCGCCAGCAGCCAAGGCAGGAGCATGAACACTGAAGCTTTCTTT. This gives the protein CASSQGRSMNTEAFF.

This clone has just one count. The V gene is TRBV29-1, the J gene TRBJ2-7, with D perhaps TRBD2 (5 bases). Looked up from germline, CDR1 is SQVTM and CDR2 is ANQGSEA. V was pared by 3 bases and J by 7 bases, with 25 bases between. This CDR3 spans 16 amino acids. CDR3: CSVDGLPAAKVREQYV. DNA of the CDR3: TGCAGCGTTGATGGACTGCCGGCGGCTAAGGTGCGGGAGCAGTACGTC.

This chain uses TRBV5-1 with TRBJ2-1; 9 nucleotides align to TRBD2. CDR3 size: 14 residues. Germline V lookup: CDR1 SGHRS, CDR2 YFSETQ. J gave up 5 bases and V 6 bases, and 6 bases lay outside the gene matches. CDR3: CASTLAGPNNEQFF. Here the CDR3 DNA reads TGCGCCAGCACCCTAGCGGGGCCAAACAATGAGCAGTTCTTC.

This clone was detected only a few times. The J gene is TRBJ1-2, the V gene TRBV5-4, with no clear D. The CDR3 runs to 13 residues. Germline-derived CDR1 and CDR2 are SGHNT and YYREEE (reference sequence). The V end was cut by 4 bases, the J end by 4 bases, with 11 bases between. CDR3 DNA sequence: TGTGCCAGCAGCCCCGATGTTCTCTATGGCTACACCTTC. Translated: CASSPDVLYGYTF.

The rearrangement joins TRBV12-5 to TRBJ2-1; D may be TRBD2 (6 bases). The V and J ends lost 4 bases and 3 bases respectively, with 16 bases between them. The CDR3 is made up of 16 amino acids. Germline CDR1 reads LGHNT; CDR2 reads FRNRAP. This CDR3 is CASGSVAADFYNEQFF. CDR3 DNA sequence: TGTGCTAGTGGTTCCGTAGCGGCAGATTTCTACAATGAGCAGTTCTTC. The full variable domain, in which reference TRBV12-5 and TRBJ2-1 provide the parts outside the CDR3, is DARVTQTPRHKVTEMGQEVTMRCQPILGHNTVFWYRQTMMQGLELLAYFRNRAPLDDSGMPKDRFSAEMPDATLATLKIQPSEPRDSAVYFCASGSVAADFYNEQFFGPGTRLTVL.

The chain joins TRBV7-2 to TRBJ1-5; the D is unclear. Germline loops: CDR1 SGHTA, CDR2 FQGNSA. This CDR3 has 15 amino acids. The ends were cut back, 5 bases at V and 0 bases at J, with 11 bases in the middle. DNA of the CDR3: TGTGCCAGCAGCGCCCAGGTGGATAGCAATCAGCCCCAGCATTTT. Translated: CASSAQVDSNQPQHF. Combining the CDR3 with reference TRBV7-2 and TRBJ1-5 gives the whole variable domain GAGVSQSPSNKVTEKGKDVELRCDPISGHTALYWYRQSLGQGLEFLIYFQGNSAPDKSGLPSDRFSAERTGGSVSTLTIQRTQQEDSAVYLCASSAQVDSNQPQHFGDGTRLSIL.

The CDR3 DNA follows: TGTGCCAGCTCACCACCGGCGGGGGGGGCTGAGCAGTTCTTC. It translates to CASSPPAGGAEQFF. This chain uses TRBV18 with TRBJ2-1, with 9 bases lining up with TRBD2. The CDR3 spans 14 residues. The junction had 3 bases not matched to a gene; V was cut back by 0 bases and J by 9 bases. Germline CDR1 is KGHSH and CDR2 is LQKENI.

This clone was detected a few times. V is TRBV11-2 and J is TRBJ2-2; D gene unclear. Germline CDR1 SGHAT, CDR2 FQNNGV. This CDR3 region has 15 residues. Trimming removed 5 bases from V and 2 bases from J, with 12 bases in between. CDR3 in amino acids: CASSPYDLNTGELFF. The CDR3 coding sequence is TGTGCCAGCAGCCCCTACGACCTAAACACCGGGGAGCTGTTTTTT.

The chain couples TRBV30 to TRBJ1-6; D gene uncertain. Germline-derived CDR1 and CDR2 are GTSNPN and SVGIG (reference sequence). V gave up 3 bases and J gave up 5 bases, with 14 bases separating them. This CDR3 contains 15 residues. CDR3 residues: CAWSLRHLDNSPLHF. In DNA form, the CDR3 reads TGTGCCTGGAGCTTGAGGCACTTGGATAATTCACCCCTCCACTTT.

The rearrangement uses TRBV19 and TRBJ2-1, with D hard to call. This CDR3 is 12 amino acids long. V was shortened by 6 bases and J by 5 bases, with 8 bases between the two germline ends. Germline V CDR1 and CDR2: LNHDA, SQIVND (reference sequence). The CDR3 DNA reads TGTGCCAGTAGCTTTGGGAACAATGAGCAGTTCTTC. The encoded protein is CASSFGNNEQFF.

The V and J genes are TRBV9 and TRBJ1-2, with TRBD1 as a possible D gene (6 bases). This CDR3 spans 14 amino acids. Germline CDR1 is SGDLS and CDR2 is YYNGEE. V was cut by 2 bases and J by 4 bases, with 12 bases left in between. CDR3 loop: CASSVGTPSYGYTF. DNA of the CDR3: TGTGCCAGCAGCGTTGGGACACCCAGCTATGGCTACACCTTC.

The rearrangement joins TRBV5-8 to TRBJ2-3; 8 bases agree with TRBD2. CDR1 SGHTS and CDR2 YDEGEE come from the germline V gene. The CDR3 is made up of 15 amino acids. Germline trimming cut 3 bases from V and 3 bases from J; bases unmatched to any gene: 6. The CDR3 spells CASSSPIAGTDTQYF. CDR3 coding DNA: TGTGCCAGCAGCTCCCCGATAGCGGGGACAGATACGCAGTATTTT.

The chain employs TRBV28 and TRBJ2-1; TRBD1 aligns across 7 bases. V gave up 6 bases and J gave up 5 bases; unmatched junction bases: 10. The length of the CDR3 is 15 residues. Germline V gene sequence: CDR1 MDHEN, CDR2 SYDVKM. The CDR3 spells CASSLTGKLDNEQFF. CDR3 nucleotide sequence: TGTGCCAGCAGCCTGACAGGGAAGTTGGACAATGAGCAGTTCTTC.

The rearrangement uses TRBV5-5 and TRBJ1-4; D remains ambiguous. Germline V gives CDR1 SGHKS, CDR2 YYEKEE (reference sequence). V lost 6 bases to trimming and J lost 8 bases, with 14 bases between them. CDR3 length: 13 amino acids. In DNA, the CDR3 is TGTGCCAGCACCCGGACCGGAGAGGAAAAACTGTTTTTT. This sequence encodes CASTRTGEEKLFF.

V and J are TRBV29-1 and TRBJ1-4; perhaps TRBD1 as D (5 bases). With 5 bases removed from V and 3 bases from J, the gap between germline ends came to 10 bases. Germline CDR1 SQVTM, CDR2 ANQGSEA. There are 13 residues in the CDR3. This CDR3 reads CSVTGSPNEKLFF. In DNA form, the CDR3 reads TGCAGCGTTACAGGCTCCCCTAATGAAAAACTGTTTTTT.

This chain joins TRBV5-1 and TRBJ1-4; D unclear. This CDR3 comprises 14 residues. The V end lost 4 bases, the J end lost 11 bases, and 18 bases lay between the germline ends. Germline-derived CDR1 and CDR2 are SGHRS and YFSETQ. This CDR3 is CASSGEAGDVKLFF. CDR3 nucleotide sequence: TGCGCCAGCAGCGGCGAGGCAGGAGATGTGAAACTGTTTTTT.

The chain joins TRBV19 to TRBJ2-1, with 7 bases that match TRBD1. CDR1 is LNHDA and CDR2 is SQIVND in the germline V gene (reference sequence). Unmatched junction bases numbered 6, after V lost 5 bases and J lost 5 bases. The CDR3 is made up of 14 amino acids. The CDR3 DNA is TGTGCCAGTAGTCCGACAGGGAGAAACAATGAGCAGTTCTTC. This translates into CASSPTGRNNEQFF.

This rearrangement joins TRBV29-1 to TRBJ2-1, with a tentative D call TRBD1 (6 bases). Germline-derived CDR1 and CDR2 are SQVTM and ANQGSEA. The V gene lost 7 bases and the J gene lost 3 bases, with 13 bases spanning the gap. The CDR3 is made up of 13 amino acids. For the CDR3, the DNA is TGCAGCGCCCGGCGCAGGGGCTACAATGAGCAGTTCTTC. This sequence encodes CSARRRGYNEQFF.

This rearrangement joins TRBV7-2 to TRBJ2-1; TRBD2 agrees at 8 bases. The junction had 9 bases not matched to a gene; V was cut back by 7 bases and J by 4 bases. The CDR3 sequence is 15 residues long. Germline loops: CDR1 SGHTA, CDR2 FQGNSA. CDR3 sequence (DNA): TGTGCCAGCATAACTGGAACGGGAGGGTACAATGAGCAGTTCTTC. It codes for CASITGTGGYNEQFF.

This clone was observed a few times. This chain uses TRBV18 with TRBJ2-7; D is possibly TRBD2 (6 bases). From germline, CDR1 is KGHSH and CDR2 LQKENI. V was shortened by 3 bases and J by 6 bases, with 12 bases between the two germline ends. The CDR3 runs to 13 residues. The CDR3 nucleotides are TGTGCCAGCTCACCGGCCTCCGGGGGCGAGCAGTACGTC. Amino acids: CASSPASGGEQYV.

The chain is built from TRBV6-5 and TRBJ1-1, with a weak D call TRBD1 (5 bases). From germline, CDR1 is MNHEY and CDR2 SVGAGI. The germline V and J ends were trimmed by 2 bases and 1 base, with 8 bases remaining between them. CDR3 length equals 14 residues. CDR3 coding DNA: TGTGCCAGCAGTTACGAGACAGAGAACACTGAAGCTTTCTTT. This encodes CASSYETENTEAFF.

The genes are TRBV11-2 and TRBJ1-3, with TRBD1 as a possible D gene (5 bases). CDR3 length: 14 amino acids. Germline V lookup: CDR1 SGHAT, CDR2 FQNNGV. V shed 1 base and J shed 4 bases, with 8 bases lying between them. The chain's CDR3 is CASSLGQSGNTIYF. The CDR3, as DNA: TGTGCCAGCAGCTTAGGACAGTCCGGAAACACCATATATTTT.

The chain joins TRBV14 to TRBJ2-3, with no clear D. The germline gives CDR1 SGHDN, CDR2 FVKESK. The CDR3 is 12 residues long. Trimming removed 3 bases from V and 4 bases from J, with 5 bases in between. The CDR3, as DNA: TGTGCCAGCAGCCAGAATGCAGATACGCAGTATTTT. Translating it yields CASSQNADTQYF.

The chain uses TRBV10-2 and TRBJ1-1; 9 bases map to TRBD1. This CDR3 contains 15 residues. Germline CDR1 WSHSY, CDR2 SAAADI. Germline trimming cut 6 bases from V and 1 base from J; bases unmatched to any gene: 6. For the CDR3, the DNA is TGCGCCAGCAGCTTAAAGGGACAGGGGAACACTGAAGCTTTCTTT. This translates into CASSLKGQGNTEAFF.